This T cell receptor beta chain was captured by sequencing in a study of metastatic and nonmetastatic thyroid tumors. Study-level background: Across peripheral blood and tumor or nodule tissue samples taken from malignant and benign thyroid patients, the repertoires were compared with one another. Findings and caveats of the study: A significant increase in TCR beta diversity was reportedly seen in malignant thyroid tumors relative to benign nodules, in blood and tumor.

Not a single patient had been given any form of treatment at any point before undergoing thyroid surgery. This clone was counted between two and nine times. What it binds is unknown. This clone may be a read error of a much larger clone one base away. Other DNA sequences in the sample encode the same CDR3. The CDR3 consists of 15 residues. Looked up from germline, CDR1 is LNHDA and CDR2 is SQIVND (reference sequence). In the authors' methods: In papillary thyroid cancer, a distant-metastasis classifier was built using CDR3 differences across clinicopathological groups. MiXCR was used by TCRdb to re-call the PCR reads. TCRdb, not the original authors, processed these V and J calls. Of around 65,000 clones listed, more than 13% are singletons.

This clonotype originated in a male donor with papillary thyroid cancer or a benign thyroid nodule (not recorded which). Some clones in this sample may be carry-over from other donors' samples. The chain couples TRBV19 to TRBJ1-3; the D is unclear. The sample comprised blood. The CDR3: CASSIYYSSGNTIYF. The CDR3 DNA is TGCGCCAGTAGTATATATTATAGCTCTGGAAACACCATATATTTT.